The 13 T cell receptor beta chains given below trace back to one sample, sequenced in a study of regulatory T cells in long-lasting Graves disease (dated by TCRdb to 2020 to 2022). Library preparation was by multiplex PCR. The sequencing machine was an Illumina HiSeq 4000. TCR beta libraries were built with iRepertoire HTBI primers and Arm-PCR amplification of CDR3 regions. TCRdb reran the public reads through fastp at Q25 and MiXCR, keeping productive beta chains. Rows matching on CDR3 protein sequence are summarized as one entry with the most common DNA and genes. This sample is represented by hundreds of thousands of distinct CDR3 sequences; approximately 12% of them were singletons. The ten top clones hold about 8.3% of the sample. The time point label, as the study defines it: newly diagnosed GD, antithyroid drugs for less than 3 months. RNA was extracted from PBMCs in TRIzol for both TCR sequencing and RNA sequencing.

These same records also appear under a second study, on T cells in Graves' hyperthyroidism and ophthalmopathy.

The sample in question was peripheral blood mononuclear cells (PBMCs), obtained at new diagnosis, from a patient treated with antithyroid drugs. The receptor set was obtained from a woman between 25 and 40 years old with Graves disease. Donor details come from another sample of the same person, matched by shared clones.

This clonotype was detected many times. The genes are TRBV28 and TRBJ2-1; TRBD2 matches at 11 bases. Germline lookup yields CDR1 MDHEN and CDR2 SYDVKM. Germline trimming cut 5 bases from V and 6 bases from J; bases unmatched to any gene: 12. The CDR3 spans 17 residues. The CDR3: CASSPRTSGFSGNEQFF. The CDR3 DNA is TGTGCCAGCAGTCCACGGACTAGCGGGTTTAGTGGCAATGAGCAGTTCTTC.

This clonotype has more than one count but fewer than ten. V and J are TRBV25-1 and TRBJ1-1, with D unclear. The V and J ends lost 8 bases and 1 base respectively, with 11 bases between them. The CDR3 is 13 amino acids. Germline V gene lookup returns CDR1 MGHDK and CDR2 SYGVNS. The CDR3 loop reads CASRDYRNTEAFF. CDR3 bases: TGTGCCAGCCGAGACTACAGGAACACTGAAGCTTTCTTT. Drawing the rest from reference TRBV25-1 and TRBJ1-1, the complete variable domain is EADIYQTPRYLVIGTGKKITLECSQTMGHDKMYWYQQDPGMELHLIHYSYGVNSTEKGDLSSESTVSRIRTEHFPLTLESARPSHTSQYLCASRDYRNTEAFFGQGTRLTVV.

The V gene is TRBV7-9, the J gene TRBJ2-2, with TRBD2 matching 11 bases. The CDR3 length is 16 residues. The ends lost 5 bases at V and 4 bases at J; junction bases unmatched: 6. The germline V gene encodes CDR1 SEHNR and CDR2 FQNEAQ (reference sequence). This CDR3 is CASSQPSGRTTGELFF. The CDR3 coding sequence is TGTGCCAGCAGCCAGCCTAGCGGGAGGACCACCGGGGAGCTGTTTTTT. The variable domain in full, completed from reference TRBV7-9 and TRBJ2-2, reads DTGVSQNPRHKITKRGQNVTFRCDPISEHNRLYWYRQTLGQGPEFLTYFQNEAQLEKSRLLSDRFSAERPKGSFSTLEIQRTEQGDSAMYLCASSQPSGRTTGELFFGEGSRLTVL.

This clonotype was detected many times. Here the CDR3 reads CASSSRQGSNQPQHF. For the CDR3, the DNA is TGTGCCAGTAGTTCCCGACAGGGCAGCAATCAGCCCCAGCATTTT. The chain is built from TRBV19 and TRBJ1-5, with 7 nucleotides matching TRBD1. Trimming removed 5 bases from V and 1 base from J; junction bases left unmatched: 5. This CDR3 has 15 amino acids. Germline loops: CDR1 LNHDA, CDR2 SQIVND (reference sequence). Filled out from reference TRBV19 and TRBJ1-5, the complete variable domain reads DGGITQSPKYLFRKEGQNVTLSCEQNLNHDAMYWYRQDPGQGLRLIYYSQIVNDFQKGDIAEGYSVSREKKESFPLTVTSAQKNPTAFYLCASSSRQGSNQPQHFGDGTRLSIL.

This clonotype was counted at least ten times. The chain uses TRBV6-1 and TRBJ2-5, with a tentative D call TRBD2 (7 bases). The ends were cut back, 5 bases at V and 2 bases at J, with 15 bases in the middle. This CDR3 spans 15 amino acids. CDR1 MNHNS and CDR2 SASEGT come from the germline V gene. The CDR3 region is CASSPGGARQETQYF. Written as DNA, the CDR3 is TGTGCCAGCAGTCCGGGGGGCGCGAGGCAAGAGACCCAGTACTTC.

This clonotype has at least ten counts. V and J are TRBV12-3 or TRBV12-4 and TRBJ2-1, with 8 bases matching TRBD1. There are 14 residues in the CDR3. V was clipped by 8 bases and J by 5 bases; unmatched bases: 8. CDR3 nucleotides: TGTGCCAGCCTAAACCGGGACAGGAACAATGAGCAGTTCTTC. Protein sequence: CASLNRDRNNEQFF.

This clonotype came up many times. CDR3 bases: TGTGCCAGCAGCTTTTCCGGACAGGGCCCTCGGGGGGATGAGCAGTTCTTC. It yields the protein CASSFSGQGPRGDEQFF. This chain uses TRBV13 with TRBJ2-1; D might be TRBD1 (8 bases). Germline V lookup: CDR1 PRHDT, CDR2 FYEKMQ (reference sequence). Trimming stripped 3 bases from V and 8 bases from J, with 23 bases between. The CDR3 extends over 17 amino acids.

This sequence joins TRBV7-6 and TRBJ1-1; D not certain. The V end lost 0 bases, the J end lost 1 base, and 12 bases lay between the germline ends. The CDR3 covers 16 residues. Germline CDR1 is SGHVS and CDR2 is FNYEAQ. The CDR3 bases are TGTGCCAGCAGCTTAGCTATAGAGGGCGCGAACACTGAAGCTTTCTTT. It encodes CASSLAIEGANTEAFF.

Ten or more counts support this clonotype. This chain joins TRBV25-1 and TRBJ1-6; D possibly corresponds to TRBD1 (6 bases). The CDR3 totals 13 residues. The V and J ends lost 7 bases and 9 bases respectively, with 13 bases between them. Germline V gene sequence: CDR1 MGHDK, CDR2 SYGVNS. In DNA form, the CDR3 reads TGTGCCAGCACGACAGGCGGGATTTCACCCCTCCACTTT. Protein product: CASTTGGISPLHF.

In this sample, this clonotype turned up a few times. This chain uses TRBV9 with TRBJ2-5; no definite D call. From germline, CDR1 is SGDLS and CDR2 YYNGEE. V lost 0 bases and J 4 bases, leaving 10 bases between the germline ends. This CDR3 is 14 amino acids long. CDR3 DNA sequence: TGTGCCAGCAGCGTAGACCGGATCGGAGAGACCCAGTACTTC. This sequence encodes CASSVDRIGETQYF.

This clonotype came up a few times. The J gene is TRBJ1-1, the V gene TRBV25-1; weak D call: TRBD1 (5 bases). With 2 bases removed from V and 6 bases from J, the gap between germline ends came to 13 bases. CDR3 length: 14 amino acids. Germline assignment: CDR1 MGHDK and CDR2 SYGVNS. This chain's CDR3 is CASSEPGGGAEAFF. The CDR3 bases are TGTGCCAGCAGTGAACCCGGGGGAGGGGCTGAAGCTTTCTTT.

The chain uses TRBV20-1 and TRBJ1-6, with D uncertain. CDR1 and CDR2 from the germline V gene are DFQATT and SNEGSKA (reference sequence). Trimming cost V 3 bases and J 8 bases, with 11 bases left between them. The CDR3 length is 13 residues. The CDR3 sequence: CSARGHEDSPLHF. The CDR3 DNA is TGCAGTGCTAGGGGCCACGAGGATTCACCCCTCCACTTT.

V and J are TRBV9 and TRBJ2-3; 14 bases agree with TRBD2. The ends lost 3 bases at V and 4 bases at J; junction bases unmatched: 7. Germline CDR1 and CDR2: SGDLS and YYNGEE. The CDR3 consists of 17 residues. CDR3 in amino acids: CASSAGTSGSRADTQYF. DNA of the CDR3: TGTGCCAGCAGCGCCGGGACTAGCGGGAGTCGGGCAGATACGCAGTATTTT.